One sample yielded the 15 T cell receptor beta chains listed below, sequenced in a study of T-cell memory formation after mild COVID-19 (dated by TCRdb to the early 2020s). Receptor libraries were prepared by 5' RACE. Sequencing instrument: Illumina NovaSeq 6000. Starting from the raw public reads, TCRdb applied fastp trimming at Q25, assembled clones with MiXCR and retained in-frame beta chains. Merged by CDR3 protein, the rows form single entries marked with the most common genes and DNA. The sample data list around 310,000 distinct CDR3 sequences, and more than 13% of these were observed just once. 20% to 25% of the sample belongs to the ten largest clones. Source material: PBMCs or a T cell subset sorted from them (not recorded which). These receptors all stem from a man aged 18-30 years who had mild COVID-19 (a few samples of this study predate the infection). The sample titles of this study are shuffled in the database, so cell type and time point are left out; the donor was told from shared clones.

The chain couples TRBV27 to TRBJ2-7, with D possibly being TRBD1 (5 bases). The CDR3 covers 17 residues. The V end was cut by 3 bases, the J end by 2 bases, with 20 bases between. The germline V gene has CDR1 MNHEY and CDR2 SMNVEV (reference sequence). Written as DNA, the CDR3 is TGTGCCAGCAGTTTCCTCGGAAACAGGAATCCTACCTACGAGCAGTACTTC. Protein product: CASSFLGNRNPTYEQYF.

V and J are TRBV7-3 and TRBJ2-5; D may match TRBD1 or TRBD2 (6 bases each). The CDR3 is 15 residues long. The V gene lost 2 bases and the J gene lost 5 bases, with 15 bases spanning the gap. Germline CDR1 SGHTA, CDR2 FQGTGA. The CDR3 here is CASSLQPGAWETQYF. CDR3 DNA sequence: TGTGCCAGCAGCTTACAACCGGGGGCATGGGAGACCCAGTACTTC.

Only a few counts were recorded for this clonotype. The gene calls are TRBV2 and TRBJ2-5, with 7 bases that match TRBD1. Germline V gene lookup returns CDR1 SNHLY and CDR2 FYNNEI. V shed 7 bases, J shed 2 bases, and the junction held 7 bases outside the gene matches. The CDR3 extends over 14 amino acids. The CDR3: CASNPTGSQETQYF. In DNA, the CDR3 is TGTGCCAGCAACCCGACAGGGTCGCAAGAGACCCAGTACTTC.

The sample holds a few counts of this clonotype. V usage is TRBV5-1 and J usage is TRBJ2-3, with D tentatively TRBD1 or TRBD2 (5 bases each). Trimming removed 0 bases from V and 1 base from J, with 12 bases in between. CDR3 length: 16 residues. Germline V lookup: CDR1 SGHRS, CDR2 YFSETQ. The CDR3 DNA sequence: TGCGCCAGCAGCTTGGCCCACGTGGGGGGCACAGATACGCAGTATTTT. It yields the protein CASSLAHVGGTDTQYF.

V usage is TRBV24-1 and J usage is TRBJ1-5, with 7 positions matching TRBD1. Germline V gene data show CDR1 as KGHDR and CDR2 as SFDVKD. The CDR3 contains 18 residues. The V gene end was trimmed by 1 base and the J gene end by 2 bases; junction bases not matched to a gene: 10. CDR3 loop: CATSDFREGGVGNQPQHF. In DNA, the CDR3 is TGTGCCACCAGTGATTTTAGAGAAGGGGGCGTAGGCAATCAGCCCCAGCATTTT.

This clonotype was found a few times. V usage is TRBV18 and J usage is TRBJ2-5; D is unclear. CDR1 KGHSH and CDR2 LQKENI come from the germline V gene. V dropped 3 bases and J dropped 2 bases, with 16 bases sitting between them. This CDR3 has 16 residues. The DNA for the CDR3 is TGTGCCAGCTCACCTTCTATTGGCAGGAAACAAGAGACCCAGTACTTC. Translating it yields CASSPSIGRKQETQYF.

This clonotype has only one observation. V and J are TRBV9 and TRBJ2-5; 8 bases fit TRBD1. CDR3 length equals 13 residues. V was pared by 3 bases and J by 5 bases, with 3 bases of the junction left unmatched. Per germline, CDR1 SGDLS and CDR2 YYNGEE. CDR3 bases: TGTGCCAGCAGCGGGTACAGGGGGGAGACCCAGTACTTC. Translating it yields CASSGYRGETQYF.

The V gene is TRBV4-2, the J gene TRBJ2-1; D possibly corresponds to TRBD2 (6 bases). The CDR3 covers 16 residues. Deletions cut 6 bases from V and 2 bases from J, with 17 bases between. CDR1 and CDR2 from the germline V gene are LGHNA and YNFKEQ. The CDR3 coding sequence is TGTGCCAGCAGTCGAGAACCGGGACTGGCCTACAATGAGCAGTTCTTC. It translates to CASSREPGLAYNEQFF.

The table lists this clonotype with many counts. The chain has TRBV3-1 and TRBJ2-6; possible D gene TRBD1, 6 bases. This CDR3 has 18 residues. Trimming took off 1 base at V and 0 bases at J, with 13 bases between the two ends. Germline-derived CDR1 and CDR2 are LGHDT and YNNKEL (reference sequence). This chain's CDR3 is CASSQGYRVNSGANVLTF. CDR3 in DNA: TGTGCCAGCAGCCAAGGGTACAGGGTAAACTCTGGGGCCAACGTCCTGACTTTC.

The CDR3 here is CASSSPGTGDNYGYTF. CDR3 coding DNA: TGTGCCAGCAGCTCTCCCGGGACAGGCGATAACTATGGCTACACCTTC. This sequence joins TRBV7-9 and TRBJ1-2; 8 positions match TRBD1. The CDR3 covers 16 residues. With 4 bases clipped from V and 1 base from J, the junction kept 8 bases outside the gene matches. CDR1 is SEHNR and CDR2 is FQNEAQ in the germline V gene (reference sequence).

The chain employs TRBV27 and TRBJ1-6; 8 bases match TRBD1. The ends lost 6 bases at V and 10 bases at J; junction bases unmatched: 17. Germline CDR1 and CDR2: MNHEY and SMNVEV (reference sequence). CDR3 length: 17 amino acids. The CDR3 sequence is CASRGDRGGVGNSPLHF. CDR3 DNA: TGTGCCAGCAGGGGTGACAGGGGCGGAGTGGGGAACTCACCCCTCCACTTT.

The CDR3 loop reads CASSLVGLAGTTDTQYF. The CDR3 region has the DNA TGTGCCAGCAGCTTAGTTGGCCTAGCGGGGACTACAGATACGCAGTATTTT. The chain is built from TRBV11-2 and TRBJ2-3; 9 nucleotides agree with TRBD2. CDR1 is SGHAT, CDR2 FQNNGV, per germline. The CDR3 has 17 amino acids. With 1 base clipped from V and 3 bases from J, the junction kept 8 bases outside the gene matches.

This clonotype has just a few counts. The chain joins TRBV7-3 to TRBJ1-1; D is undetermined. The germline V and J ends were trimmed by 4 bases and 1 base, with 7 bases remaining between them. This CDR3 is 13 amino acids long. CDR1 SGHTA and CDR2 FQGTGA come from the germline V gene. CDR3 in DNA: TGTGCCAGCAGCTCGTACGCGAACACTGAAGCTTTCTTT. It is translated as CASSSYANTEAFF. Combining the CDR3 with reference TRBV7-3 and TRBJ1-1 gives the whole variable domain GAGVSQTPSNKVTEKGKYVELRCDPISGHTALYWYRQSLGQGPEFLIYFQGTGAADDSGLPNDRFFAVRPEGSVSTLKIQRTERGDSAVYLCASSSYANTEAFFGQGTRLTVV.

V usage is TRBV12-3 or TRBV12-4 and J usage is TRBJ2-3; the match to TRBD1 covers 9 bases. V lost 6 bases and J lost 3; bases outside the gene matches: 10. The CDR3 is made up of 16 amino acids. The CDR3 region is CASSQDRGGDTDTQYF. DNA of the CDR3: TGTGCCAGCAGCCAAGACAGGGGGGGCGATACAGATACGCAGTATTTT.

The chain joins TRBV5-1 to TRBJ2-4, with TRBD1 matching over 8 bases. CDR1 SGHRS and CDR2 YFSETQ come from the germline V gene. This CDR3 region has 17 residues. V shed 0 bases and J 8 bases; nucleotides not matched to a gene: 13. The CDR3 DNA reads TGCGCCAGCAGCTTGGGCCCCCTAGGACAGGGTTCGGACATTCAGTACTTC. Residues: CASSLGPLGQGSDIQYF.